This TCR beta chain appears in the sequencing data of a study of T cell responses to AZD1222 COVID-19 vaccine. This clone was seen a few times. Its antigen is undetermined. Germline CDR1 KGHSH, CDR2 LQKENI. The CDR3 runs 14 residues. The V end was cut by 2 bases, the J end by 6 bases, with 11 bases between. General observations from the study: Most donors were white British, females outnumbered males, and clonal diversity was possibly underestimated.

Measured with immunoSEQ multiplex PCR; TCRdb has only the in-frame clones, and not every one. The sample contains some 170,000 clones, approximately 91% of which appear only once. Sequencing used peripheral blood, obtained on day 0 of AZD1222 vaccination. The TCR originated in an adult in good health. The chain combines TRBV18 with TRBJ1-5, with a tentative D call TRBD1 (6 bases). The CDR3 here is CASSPSGAGQPQHF. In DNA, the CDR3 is TGTGCCAGCTCACCATCAGGGGCGGGTCAGCCCCAGCATTTT.